The rows below give T cell receptor beta chains drawn from one sample of a study of PD-1 blockade in mismatch repair-deficient tumors. Using immunoSEQ multiplex PCR, the repertoire was profiled, and TCRdb retains in-frame clones only, with some absent. The sample contains 60,000 to 70,000 clones, about nine tenths of which appear only once. The sequences come from peripheral blood, collected 52 weeks after starting pembrolizumab. These receptor sequences come from an adult with mismatch repair-deficient cancer. The CDR3 runs from the conserved cysteine through the conserved F or W. The D gene is left open where the match is weak.

-	TRBV14	TRBJ2-4	CASSRDFWNIQYF
-	TRBV28	TRBJ2-2	CASSLGSGFTGELFF
TRBD2	TRBV25-1	TRBJ2-7	CATDRVAGISYEQYF
-	TRBV6-6	TRBJ2-2	CASRTSRGGDTGELFF
-	TRBV4-2	TRBJ2-7	CASSQNRVGGEQYF
TRBD2	TRBV28	TRBJ2-2	CATAISSGTNTGELFF
TRBD1	TRBV29-1	TRBJ2-7	CSVGQGSSYEQYF
-	TRBV5-1	TRBJ2-3	CASSPTPGTDTQYF
-	TRBV10-3	TRBJ2-7	CAISESRSGRYEQYF
-	TRBV27	TRBJ2-1	CASSEDFSRNEQFF
-	TRBV27	TRBJ2-1	CASSPSAGDNYNEQFF
TRBD2	TRBV4-1	TRBJ2-5	CASSSPTSVRETQYF
-	TRBV29-1	TRBJ1-1	CSGLGGATEAFF
-	TRBV6-1	TRBJ2-2	CASSESRPEGSGELFF
TRBD1	TRBV30	TRBJ1-2	CACSGTGGAPGGYTF
-	TRBV30	TRBJ2-7	CACLEGGYEQYF
-	TRBV2	TRBJ2-1	CASEGVGKEQFF
TRBD1	TRBV11-2	TRBJ1-1	CASSFPLRDRNTEAFF
-	TRBV18	TRBJ2-6	CASSPYKAGPAGANVLTF
-	TRBV5-5	TRBJ2-7	CASSLVRDEQYF
-	TRBV7-3	TRBJ2-1	CASSLSLAPDNEQFF
-	TRBV2	TRBJ2-7	CASSDEGVTYEQYF
TRBD2	TRBV19	TRBJ2-3	CASREVNTDTQYF
-	TRBV5-4	TRBJ2-7	CASSLGGTYEQYF
TRBD1	TRBV27	TRBJ2-5	CASSLSRDRGLKTQYF
TRBD2	TRBV4-1	TRBJ2-4	CASSHMTSGLAKNIQYF
-	TRBV28	TRBJ2-7	CASSLYQGREQYF
-	TRBV19	TRBJ1-5	CASSMVGGSNQPQHF
-	TRBV4-1	TRBJ1-2	CASSQVGHSDGYTF
-	TRBV27	TRBJ2-7	CASSYVGGSYEQYF
TRBD1	TRBV4-1	TRBJ2-7	CASSQSGTGLAYEQYF
-	TRBV7-9	TRBJ2-7	CASSLTATYEQYF
TRBD1	TRBV25-1	TRBJ2-4	CASSELTGSWNIQYF
-	TRBV11-3	TRBJ2-4	CASSLAHLDRQGIQYF
-	TRBV13	TRBJ1-5	CASSSGDQPQHF
-	TRBV4-2	TRBJ1-1	CASSRDSRLNTEAFF
-	TRBV6-5	TRBJ2-7	CASSWGNYEQYF
-	TRBV6-1	TRBJ1-3	CASREQVYGNTIYF
-	TRBV11-2	TRBJ1-2	CASSPSGGRYGYTF
TRBD1	TRBV7-9	TRBJ2-5	CASSLGTGGRLQETQYF
TRBD1	TRBV4-1	TRBJ2-2	CASSHRTGSGELFF
-	TRBV7-9	TRBJ1-3	CASSLTLSGNTIYF
-	TRBV7-8	TRBJ2-7	CASSGLRGGQSYEQYF
-	TRBV5-1	TRBJ2-1	CASSLGISSYNEQFF
TRBD2	TRBV11-3	TRBJ2-2	CASSLGGTSGTGELFF
-	TRBV7-2	TRBJ2-7	CASSFEGWDYEQYF
-	TRBV19	TRBJ2-7	CASSMRGEQYF
TRBD2	TRBV5-1	TRBJ2-3	CASSPGVAGRGDTQYF
TRBD2	TRBV6-1	TRBJ2-3	CATGGTDTQYF